The source of this T cell receptor beta chain is a study of Graves' ophthalmopathy and Graves' hyperthyroidism. Amplification of the TCR beta CDR3 regions used RNA transcripts (as template). RT-PCR in the first round used HTBI primers; a second-round multiplex PCR followed. TCRdb fed the multiplex PCR reads into MiXCR, producing one record per CDR3 protein. The sample records 300,000 to 400,000 distinct CDR3 sequences, under 20% being singletons. The CDR3 covers 12 residues. The V gene lost 3 bases and the J gene lost 5 bases, with 8 bases spanning the gap. Germline loops: CDR1 KGHSH, CDR2 LQKENI. There are many counts of this clonotype.

This sequence joins TRBV18 and TRBJ2-7, with D possibly matching TRBD1 (6 bases). The receptor was derived from an adult man with Graves' ophthalmopathy. Sequencing was performed on peripheral blood. The DNA for the CDR3 is TGTGCCAGCTCACCGGGACACAACGAGCAGTACTTC. As protein: CASSPGHNEQYF.